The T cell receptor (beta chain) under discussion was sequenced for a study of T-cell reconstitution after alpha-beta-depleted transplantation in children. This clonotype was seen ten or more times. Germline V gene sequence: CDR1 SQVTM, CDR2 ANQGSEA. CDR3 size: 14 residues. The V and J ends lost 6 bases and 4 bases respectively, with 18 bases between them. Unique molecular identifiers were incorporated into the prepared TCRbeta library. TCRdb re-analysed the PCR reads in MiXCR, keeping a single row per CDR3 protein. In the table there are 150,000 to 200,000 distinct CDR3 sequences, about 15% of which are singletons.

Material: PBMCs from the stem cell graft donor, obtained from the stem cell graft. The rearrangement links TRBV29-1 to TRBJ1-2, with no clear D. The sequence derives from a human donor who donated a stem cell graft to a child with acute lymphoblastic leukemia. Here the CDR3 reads CSVRELFTGYGYTF. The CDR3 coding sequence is TGCAGCGTCCGCGAATTATTTACGGGCTATGGCTACACCTTC.